The 9 T cell receptor beta chains below all came from one sample that was sequenced in a study of CD8 T cells in ankylosing spondylitis. Study-wide points: Characteristic, it appeared, of ankylosing spondylitis blood was a TCR beta motif of about eight highly homologous variants.

Their recognized antigens are unknown. TCRdb reprocessed the 5' RACE reads via MiXCR and lists one record per CDR3 protein. The table has more than 600,000 distinct CDR3 sequences, under 20% seen once. Sequences were obtained from blood, either unsorted or a sorted T cell fraction (not recorded which). The receptors come from a male donor with ankylosing spondylitis.

V usage is TRBV6-2 or TRBV6-3 and J usage is TRBJ1-6; D not resolved. Germline loops: CDR1 MNHEY, CDR2 SVGEGT. Between the trimmed V and J ends, which lost 0 bases and 0 bases, there was a span of 18 bases. The CDR3 spans 20 residues. Written as DNA, the CDR3 is TGTGCCAGCAGTTACTCGGTGCCCGGCGGTGGGAGCTCCTATAATTCACCCCTCCACTTT. As protein: CASSYSVPGGGSSYNSPLHF.

This clonotype has a handful of counts. DNA for the CDR3: TGTGCCAGCAGTTCTCCGGGACAGGGTCGGCGAGCTTTCTTT. The encoded protein is CASSSPGQGRRAFF. The rearrangement links TRBV6-5 to TRBJ1-1, with 9 bases fitting TRBD1. The length of the CDR3 is 14 residues. Germline V lookup: CDR1 MNHEY, CDR2 SVGAGI. The V segment lost 4 bases and the J segment 10 bases; nucleotides outside the gene matches: 10.

This clonotype was picked up one time. The chain has TRBV18 and TRBJ1-2; D gene unclear. Germline CDR1 reads KGHSH; CDR2 reads LQKENI. The ends were cut back, 1 base at V and 11 bases at J, with 17 bases in the middle. CDR3 length: 14 amino acids. CDR3 bases: TGTGCCAGCTCACCACTGGGCAGCCCGGAGGGATACACCTTC. Encoded protein: CASSPLGSPEGYTF. Using reference TRBV18 and TRBJ1-2 for the parts outside the CDR3, the full variable domain is NAGVMQNPRHLVRRRGQEARLRCSPMKGHSHVYWYRQLPEEGLKFMVYLQKENIIDESGMPKERFSAEFPKEGPSILRIQQVVRGDSAAYFCASSPLGSPEGYTFGSGTRLTVV.

Only one count was recorded for this clonotype. J is TRBJ2-4 and V is TRBV28; 10 nucleotides match TRBD2. CDR1 and CDR2 (germline): MDHEN, SYDVKM. This CDR3 has 17 residues. The CDR3 nucleotides are TGTGTCAATCTGGTACTAGCGGGACTTGAAGCCAAAAACATTCAGTACTTC. The encoded protein is CVNLVLAGLEAKNIQYF.

This clonotype was counted many times. The V and J genes are TRBV12-3 or TRBV12-4 and TRBJ1-1; a weak D match, TRBD1 (5 bases). This CDR3 comprises 15 residues. V was shortened by 6 bases and J by 1 base, with 15 bases between the two germline ends. The CDR3: CASSRLRGENTEAFF. DNA for the CDR3: TGTGCCAGCAGCCGATTACGAGGGGAGAACACTGAAGCTTTCTTT.

The V gene is TRBV9, the J gene TRBJ2-1; 7 bases map to TRBD2. This CDR3 is built from 15 residues. Germline V lookup: CDR1 SGDLS, CDR2 YYNGEE. After removal of 3 bases from V and 4 bases from J, the junction contained 7 bases not matched to a gene. The CDR3 sequence: CASSEVTSEYNEQFF. Here the CDR3 DNA reads TGTGCCAGCAGCGAGGTCACTAGCGAGTACAATGAGCAGTTCTTC.

Only a few counts were recorded for this clonotype. The chain has TRBV7-9 and TRBJ2-5, with 7 bases that match TRBD1. V shed 5 bases and J 5 bases; nucleotides not matched to a gene: 14. The CDR3 sequence is 16 residues long. Germline values: CDR1 SEHNR, CDR2 FQNEAQ (reference sequence). The CDR3 is CASSPPRDSPTETQYF. The DNA for the CDR3 is TGTGCCAGCAGCCCCCCCAGGGACAGCCCAACGGAGACCCAGTACTTC.

This clonotype was seen repeatedly, ten times or more. V gene TRBV7-2 combines with J gene TRBJ1-1; TRBD1 is a possible D gene (5 bases). Germline V CDR1 and CDR2: SGHTA, FQGNSA. V dropped 5 bases and J dropped 10 bases, with 14 bases sitting between them. This CDR3 region has 12 residues. The CDR3 protein is CASSRDRGGAFF. The CDR3 DNA reads TGTGCCAGCAGCCGAGACCGGGGCGGAGCTTTCTTT.

This chain joins TRBV20-1 and TRBJ2-1; 8 bases match TRBD2. The germline V gene encodes CDR1 DFQATT and CDR2 SNEGSKA (reference sequence). V lost 2 bases and J lost 7; bases outside the gene matches: 16. This CDR3 comprises 17 residues. DNA of the CDR3: TGCAGTGCTAGACCCCATCTAGCGGGCGTTATTAGAAATGAGCAGTTCTTC. It translates to CSARPHLAGVIRNEQFF.